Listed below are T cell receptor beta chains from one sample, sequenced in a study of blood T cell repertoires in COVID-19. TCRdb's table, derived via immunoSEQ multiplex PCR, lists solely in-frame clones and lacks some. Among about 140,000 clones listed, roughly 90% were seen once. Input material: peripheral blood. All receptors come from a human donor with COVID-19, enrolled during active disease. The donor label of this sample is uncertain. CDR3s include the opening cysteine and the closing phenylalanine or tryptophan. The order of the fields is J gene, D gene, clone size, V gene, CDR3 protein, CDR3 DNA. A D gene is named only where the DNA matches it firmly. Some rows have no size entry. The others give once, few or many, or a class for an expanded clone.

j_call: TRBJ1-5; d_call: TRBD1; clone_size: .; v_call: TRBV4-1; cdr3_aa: CASSQDEDREDNQPQHF; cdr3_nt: TGCGCCAGCAGCCAAGACGAGGACAGGGAAGACAATCAGCCCCAGCATTTT
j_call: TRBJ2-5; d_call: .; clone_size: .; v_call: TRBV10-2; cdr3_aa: CASSEGSSGETQYF; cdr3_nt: TGCGCCAGCAGTGAGGGGAGTTCGGGGGAGACCCAGTACTTC
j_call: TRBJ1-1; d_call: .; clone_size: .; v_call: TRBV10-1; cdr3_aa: CASSEEGVGTEAFF; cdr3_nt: TGCGCCAGCAGTGAGGAGGGCGTCGGGACTGAAGCTTTCTTT
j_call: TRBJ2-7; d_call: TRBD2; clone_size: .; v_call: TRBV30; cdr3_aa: CAWERDSYEQYF; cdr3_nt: TGTGCCTGGGAGCGGGACTCCTACGAGCAGTACTTC
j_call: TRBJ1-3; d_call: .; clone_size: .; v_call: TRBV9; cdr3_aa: CASSEDGSSGNTIYF; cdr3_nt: TGTGCCAGCAGCGAGGACGGGAGCTCTGGAAACACCATATATTTT
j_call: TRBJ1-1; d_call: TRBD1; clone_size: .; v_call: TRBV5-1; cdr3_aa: CASSEPQGIEAFF; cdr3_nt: TGCGCCAGCAGCGAGCCACAGGGGATCGAAGCTTTCTTT
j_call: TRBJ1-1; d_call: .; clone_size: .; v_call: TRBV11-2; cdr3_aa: CASSPLGATNTEAFF; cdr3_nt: TGTGCCAGCAGCCCTCTGGGGGCAACGAACACTGAAGCTTTCTTT
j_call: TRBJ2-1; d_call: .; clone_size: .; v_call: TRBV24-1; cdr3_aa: CATSDLTEGPYNEQFF; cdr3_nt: TGTGCCACCAGTGACCTGACCGAGGGTCCCTACAATGAGCAGTTCTTC
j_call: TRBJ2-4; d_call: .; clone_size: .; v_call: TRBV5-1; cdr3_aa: CASLPLQLLAKNIQYF; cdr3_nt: TGCGCCAGCCTCCCCCTCCAATTACTAGCCAAAAACATTCAGTACTTC
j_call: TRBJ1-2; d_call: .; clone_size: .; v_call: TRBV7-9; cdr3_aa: CASSPRMAANYGYTF; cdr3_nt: TGTGCCAGCAGCCCTCGTATGGCGGCTAACTATGGCTACACCTTC
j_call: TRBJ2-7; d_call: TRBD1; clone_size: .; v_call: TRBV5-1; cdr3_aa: CASSSTGTGAAESYEQYF; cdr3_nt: TGCGCCAGCAGCTCTACCGGGACAGGGGCGGCCGAATCCTACGAGCAGTACTTC
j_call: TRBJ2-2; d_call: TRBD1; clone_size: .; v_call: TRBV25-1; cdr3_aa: CASSGPGTGGTGELFF; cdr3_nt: TGTGCCAGCAGCGGACCCGGGACAGGGGGCACCGGGGAGCTGTTTTTT
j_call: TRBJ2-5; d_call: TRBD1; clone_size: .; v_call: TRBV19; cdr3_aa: CASTPGTGIGETQYF; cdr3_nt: TGTGCCAGTACCCCAGGGACAGGGATAGGAGAGACCCAGTACTTC
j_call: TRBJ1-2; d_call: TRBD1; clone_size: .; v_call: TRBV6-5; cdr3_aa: CASRNQGQASYGYTF; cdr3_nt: TGTGCCAGCAGAAACCAGGGACAGGCCAGCTATGGCTACACCTTC
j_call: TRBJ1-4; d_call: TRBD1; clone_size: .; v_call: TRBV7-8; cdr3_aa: CASSLGVTGGSGEKLFF; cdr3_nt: TGTGCCAGCAGCTTAGGGGTGACAGGGGGCTCCGGTGAAAAACTGTTTTTT
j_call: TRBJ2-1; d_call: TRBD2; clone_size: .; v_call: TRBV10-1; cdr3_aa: CASSESLAGAYNEQFF; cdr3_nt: TGCGCCAGCAGTGAGTCCCTAGCGGGAGCTTACAATGAGCAGTTCTTC
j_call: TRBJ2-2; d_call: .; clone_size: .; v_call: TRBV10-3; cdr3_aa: CAISEAQRHTGELFF; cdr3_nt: TGTGCCATCAGTGAGGCCCAGCGACACACCGGGGAGCTGTTTTTT
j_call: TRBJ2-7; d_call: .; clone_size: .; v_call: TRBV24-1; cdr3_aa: CATSDPTLHEQYF; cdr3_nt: TGTGCCACCAGTGACCCCACCCTACACGAGCAGTACTTC
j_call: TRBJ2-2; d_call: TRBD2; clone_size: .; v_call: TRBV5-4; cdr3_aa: CASSDGLVNTGELFF; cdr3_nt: TGTGCCAGCAGCGACGGACTAGTAAACACCGGGGAGCTGTTTTTT
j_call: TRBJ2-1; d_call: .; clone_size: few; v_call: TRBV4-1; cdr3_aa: CASSQDSRVYNEQFF; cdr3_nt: TGCGCCAGCAGCCAAGATAGCAGAGTCTACAATGAGCAGTTCTTC
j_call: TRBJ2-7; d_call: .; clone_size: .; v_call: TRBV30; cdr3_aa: CAWNQLGGSGLNEQYF; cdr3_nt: TGTGCCTGGAACCAACTAGGGGGTTCCGGACTTAACGAGCAGTACTTC
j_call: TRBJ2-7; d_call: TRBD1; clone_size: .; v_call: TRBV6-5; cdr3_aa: CASSPDRAISYEQYF; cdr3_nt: TGTGCCAGCAGCCCGGACAGGGCGATCTCCTACGAGCAGTACTTC
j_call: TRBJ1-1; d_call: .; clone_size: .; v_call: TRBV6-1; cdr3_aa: CASSEGRGTEAFF; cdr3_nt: TGTGCCAGCAGTGAAGGGAGGGGCACTGAAGCTTTCTTT
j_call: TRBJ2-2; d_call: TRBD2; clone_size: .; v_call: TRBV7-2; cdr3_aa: CASTFSGGGGELFF; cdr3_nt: TGTGCCAGCACCTTTAGCGGGGGCGGCGGGGAGCTGTTTTTT
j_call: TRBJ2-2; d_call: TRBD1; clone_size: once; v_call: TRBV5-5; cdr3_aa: CASSLEQGFRELFF; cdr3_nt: TGTGCCAGCAGCTTGGAACAGGGGTTTCGGGAGCTGTTTTTT